This T cell receptor beta chain emerged from a study of T-cell memory formation after mild COVID-19. Study-wide results and limits: Some SARS-CoV-2-responding clones were already detected in memory before infection. Contracting CD4+ clones sat mainly in CM and EM; CD8+ in EMRA.

The CDR3 runs to 13 residues. V was pared by 6 bases and J by 3 bases, with 11 bases between. Germline lookup yields CDR1 KGHDR and CDR2 SFDVKD. This clonotype was found a few times. The antigen is unknown. Constant-segment primers and 5'RACE yielded cDNA libraries for TCR alpha and TCR beta, each carrying sample barcodes and UMIs. Each CDR3 protein gets one entry after TCRdb re-called the 5' RACE reads with MiXCR. The table records 350,000 to 450,000 distinct CDR3 sequences, approximately 25% of them present only once. This chain links TRBV24-1 with TRBJ2-7, with D possibly being TRBD1 (5 bases). The clonotype originates from an adult woman who had mild COVID-19 (a few samples of this study predate the infection). Cell type and time point are not known. Sequencing was done on a sample of PBMCs or a T cell subset sorted from them (not recorded which). CDR3 in amino acids: CATSRGSRYEQYF. The CDR3 nucleotides read TGTGCCACCAGTAGGGGTAGCCGCTACGAGCAGTACTTC.